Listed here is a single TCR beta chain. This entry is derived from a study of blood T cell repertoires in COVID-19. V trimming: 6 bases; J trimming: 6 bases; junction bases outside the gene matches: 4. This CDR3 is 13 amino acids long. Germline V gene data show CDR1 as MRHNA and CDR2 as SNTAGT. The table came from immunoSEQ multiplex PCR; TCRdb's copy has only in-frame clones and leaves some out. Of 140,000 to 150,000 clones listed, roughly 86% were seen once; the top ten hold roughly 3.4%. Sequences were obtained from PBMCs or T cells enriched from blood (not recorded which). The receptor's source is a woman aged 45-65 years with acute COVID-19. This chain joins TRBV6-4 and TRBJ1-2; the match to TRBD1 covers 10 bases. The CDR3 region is CASSPGTGDGYTF. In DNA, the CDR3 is TGTGCCAGCAGCCCCGGGACAGGGGATGGCTACACCTTC.